This T cell receptor beta chain comes out of a study of T and B cells in COVID-19 patients. Across the whole study: The recovered cohort's median age was approximately 37 years, versus about 63 years in active infection. Whole-study findings and limits: No sequencing was yet done of CD4+, regulatory or CD8+ subsets, or of SARS-CoV-2-responsive or tetramer+ sorted cells. Patients with COVID-19 reportedly showed strongly skewed T cell receptor beta variable and joining gene usage.

V lost 6 bases, J lost 5 bases, and 8 bases stayed unmatched. The length of the CDR3 is 15 residues. Germline V CDR1 and CDR2: MNHNS, SASEGT. Blood genomic DNA input for TRB amplification was 250-500 ng. BIOMED2 TRB-A/B primer pools were used in multiplex TRB PCR. TCRdb used MiXCR to reprocess the multiplex PCR reads, holding one entry per CDR3 protein. There are 20,000 to 25,000 distinct CDR3 sequences in the sample; 25% to 30% occur only once, and around 2.8% lies in the top ten. This clonotype occurred a few times. As yet, its antigen is unknown. Sequenced input: blood. The rearrangement joins TRBV6-1 to TRBJ2-1; 9 bases are shared with TRBD1. The sequence was collected from a human donor who had recovered from COVID-19. In DNA, the CDR3 is TGTGCCAGCAGGACAGGGACAGGGTGGGACAATGAGCAGTTCTTC. Translated: CASRTGTGWDNEQFF.